This section outlines one T cell receptor (beta chain) sequence together with its context. The antigen remains undetermined. These data belong to a study of OX40 agonist ivuxolimab in advanced cancers. Background on the study: Patients received the agonistic anti-OX40 (CD134) antibody ivuxolimab. The eligibility criteria allowed prior anti-PD-1, anti-PD-L1 or anti-CTLA-4 therapy, and around 38% had some.

The germline V gene has CDR1 SGHNT and CDR2 YYREEE (reference sequence). There are 19 residues in the CDR3. Trimming cost V 0 bases and J 1 base, with 20 bases left between them. Study-wide points: At 0.1-3.0 mg/kg, partial responders had clonal expansion among the lowest observed. It was also the case that some nonresponders had low normalized T-cell clonal expansion.

Using immunoSEQ multiplex PCR, the repertoire was profiled, and TCRdb retains in-frame clones only, with some absent. Among roughly 20,000 clones listed, roughly 83% were seen once. This sample comprised CD4+ or CD8+ T cells sorted from blood, obtained in a trial of the OX40 agonist ivuxolimab. The chain uses TRBV5-4 and TRBJ2-1; weak D call: TRBD1 (7 bases). The clonotype was recovered from an adult with an advanced solid tumor such as melanoma, head and neck, liver or kidney cancer. The CDR3 spells CASSLGGQGGSTSYNEQFF. The CDR3 coding sequence is TGTGCCAGCAGCTTGGGAGGGCAGGGGGGCTCTACGTCCTACAATGAGCAGTTCTTC.